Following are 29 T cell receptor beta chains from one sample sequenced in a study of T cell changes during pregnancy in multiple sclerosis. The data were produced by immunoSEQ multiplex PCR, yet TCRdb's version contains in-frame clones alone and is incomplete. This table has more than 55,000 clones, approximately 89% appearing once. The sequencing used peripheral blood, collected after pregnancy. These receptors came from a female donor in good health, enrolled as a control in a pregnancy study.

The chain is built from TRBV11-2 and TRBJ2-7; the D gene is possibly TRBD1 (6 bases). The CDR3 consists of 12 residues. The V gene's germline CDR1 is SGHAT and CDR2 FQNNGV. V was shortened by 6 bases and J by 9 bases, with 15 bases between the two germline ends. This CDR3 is CASRTGGQGQYF. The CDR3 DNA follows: TGTGCCAGCAGGACTGGGGGACAAGGGCAGTACTTC. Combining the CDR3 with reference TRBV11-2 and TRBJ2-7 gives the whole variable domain EAGVAQSPRYKIIEKRQSVAFWCNPISGHATLYWYQQILGQGPKLLIQFQNNGVVDDSQLPKDRFSAERLKGVDSTLKIQPAKLEDSAVYLCASRTGGQGQYFGPGTRLTVT.

The CDR3 DNA reads TGTGCCAGCAGCCAGAGGGGGCGGGAGGGCCTTGGAGAGGAGAATGAGCAGTTCTTC. Translation gives CASSQRGREGLGEENEQFF. V gene TRBV5-4 combines with J gene TRBJ2-1; 9 bases match TRBD2. V shed 4 bases, J shed 7 bases, and the junction held 21 bases outside the gene matches. The CDR3 has 19 amino acids. Germline-derived CDR1 and CDR2 are SGHNT and YYREEE (reference sequence).

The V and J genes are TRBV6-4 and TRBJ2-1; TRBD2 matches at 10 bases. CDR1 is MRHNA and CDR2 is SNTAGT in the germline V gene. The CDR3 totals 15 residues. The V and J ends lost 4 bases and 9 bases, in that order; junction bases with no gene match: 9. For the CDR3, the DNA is TGTGCCAGCAGTGTTGGAGCGGGGGGGCCAATTGAGCAGTTCTTC. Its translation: CASSVGAGGPIEQFF.

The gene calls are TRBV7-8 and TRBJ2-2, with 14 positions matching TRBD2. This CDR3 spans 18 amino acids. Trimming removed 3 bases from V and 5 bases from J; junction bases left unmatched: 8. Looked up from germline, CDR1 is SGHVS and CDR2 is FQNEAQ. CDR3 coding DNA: TGTGCCAGCAGCTTTCTCGGACTAGCGGGAGGTGGGACCGGGGAGCTGTTTTTT. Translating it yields CASSFLGLAGGGTGELFF. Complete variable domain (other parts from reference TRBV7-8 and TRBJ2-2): GAGVSQSPRYKVAKRGQDVALRCDPISGHVSLFWYQQALGQGPEFLTYFQNEAQLDKSGLPSDRFFAERPEGSVSTLKIQRTQQEDSAVYLCASSFLGLAGGGTGELFFGEGSRLTVL.

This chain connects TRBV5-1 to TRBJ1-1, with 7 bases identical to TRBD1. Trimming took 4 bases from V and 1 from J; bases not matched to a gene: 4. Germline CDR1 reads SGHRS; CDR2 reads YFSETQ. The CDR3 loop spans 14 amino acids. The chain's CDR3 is CASSKRTGNTEAFF. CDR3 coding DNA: TGCGCCAGCAGCAAAAGGACAGGGAACACTGAAGCTTTCTTT.

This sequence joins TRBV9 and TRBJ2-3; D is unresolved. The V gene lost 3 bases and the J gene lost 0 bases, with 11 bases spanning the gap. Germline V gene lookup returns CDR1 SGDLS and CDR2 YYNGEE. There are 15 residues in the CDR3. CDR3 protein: CASSAPLQSTDTQYF. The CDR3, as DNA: TGTGCCAGCAGCGCTCCCTTACAGAGCACAGATACGCAGTATTTT. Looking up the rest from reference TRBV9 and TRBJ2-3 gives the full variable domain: DSGVTQTPKHLITATGQRVTLRCSPRSGDLSVYWYQQSLDQGLQFLIQYYNGEERAKGNILERFSAQQFPDLHSELNLSSLELGDSALYFCASSAPLQSTDTQYFGPGTRLTVL.

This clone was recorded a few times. The chain's CDR3 is CASSLADSNGNEQYF. CDR3 nucleotides: TGTGCCAGCAGCTTAGCGGATTCCAACGGGAACGAGCAGTACTTC. The chain combines TRBV7-6 with TRBJ2-7; possibly TRBD2 for D (5 bases). V was clipped by 0 bases and J by 5 bases, with 14 bases between them. Germline V gene sequence: CDR1 SGHVS, CDR2 FNYEAQ. This CDR3 spans 15 amino acids.

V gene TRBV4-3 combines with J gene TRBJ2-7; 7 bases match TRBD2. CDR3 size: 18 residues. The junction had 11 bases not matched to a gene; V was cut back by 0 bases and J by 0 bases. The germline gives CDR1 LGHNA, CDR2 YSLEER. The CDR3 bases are TGCGCCAGCAGCCAAGATAGCGGGCGGAACTTACTCTCCTACGAGCAGTACTTC. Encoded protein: CASSQDSGRNLLSYEQYF.

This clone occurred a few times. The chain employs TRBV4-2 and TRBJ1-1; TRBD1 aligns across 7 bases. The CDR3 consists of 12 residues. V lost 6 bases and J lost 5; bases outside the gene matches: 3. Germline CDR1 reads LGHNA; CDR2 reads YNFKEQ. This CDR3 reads CASRSGGTEAFF. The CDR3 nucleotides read TGTGCCAGCAGATCAGGGGGGACTGAAGCTTTCTTT.

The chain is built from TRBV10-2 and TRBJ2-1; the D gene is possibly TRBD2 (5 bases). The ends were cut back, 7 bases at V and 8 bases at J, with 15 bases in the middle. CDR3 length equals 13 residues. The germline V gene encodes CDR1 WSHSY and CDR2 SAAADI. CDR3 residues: CASIQAGMHEQFF. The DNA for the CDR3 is TGCGCCAGCATTCAAGCCGGGATGCATGAGCAGTTCTTC.

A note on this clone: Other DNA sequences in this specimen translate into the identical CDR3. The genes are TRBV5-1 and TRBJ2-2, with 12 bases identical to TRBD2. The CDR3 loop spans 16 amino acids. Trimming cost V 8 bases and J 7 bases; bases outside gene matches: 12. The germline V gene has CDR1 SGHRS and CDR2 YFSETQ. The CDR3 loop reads CASSPLAGGPGGELFF. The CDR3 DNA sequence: TGCGCCAGTAGTCCCCTAGCGGGAGGGCCGGGCGGGGAGCTGTTTTTT.

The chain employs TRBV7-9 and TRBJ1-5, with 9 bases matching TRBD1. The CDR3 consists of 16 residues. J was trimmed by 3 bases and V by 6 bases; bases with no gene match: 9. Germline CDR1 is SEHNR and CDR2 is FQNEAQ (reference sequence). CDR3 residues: CASSQTGTGSNQPQHF. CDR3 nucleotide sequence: TGTGCCAGCAGTCAAACCGGGACAGGGTCCAATCAGCCCCAGCATTTT.

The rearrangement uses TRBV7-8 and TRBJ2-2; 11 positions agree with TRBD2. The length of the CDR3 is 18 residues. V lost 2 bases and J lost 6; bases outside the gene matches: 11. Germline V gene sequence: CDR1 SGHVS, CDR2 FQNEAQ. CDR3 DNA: TGTGCCAGCAGCTTAAGGATCCTAGCGGGGGGAAGAGCCGGGGAGCTGTTTTTT. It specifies CASSLRILAGGRAGELFF.

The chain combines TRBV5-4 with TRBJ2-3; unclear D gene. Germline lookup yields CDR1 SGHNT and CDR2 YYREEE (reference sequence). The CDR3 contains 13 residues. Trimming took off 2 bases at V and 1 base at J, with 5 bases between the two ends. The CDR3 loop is CASSLEGTDTQYF. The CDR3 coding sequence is TGTGCCAGCAGCTTAGAGGGCACAGATACGCAGTATTTT. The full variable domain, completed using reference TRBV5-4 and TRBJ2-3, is ETGVTQSPTHLIKTRGQQVTLRCSSQSGHNTVSWYQQALGQGPQFIFQYYREEENGRGNFPPRFSGLQFPNYSSELNVNALELDDSALYLCASSLEGTDTQYFGPGTRLTVL.

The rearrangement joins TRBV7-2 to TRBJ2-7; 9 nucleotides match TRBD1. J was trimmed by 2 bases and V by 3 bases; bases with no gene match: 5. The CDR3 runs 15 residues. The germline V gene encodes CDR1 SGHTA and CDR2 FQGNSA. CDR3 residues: CASSFGQGPAYEQYF. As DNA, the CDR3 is TGTGCCAGCAGCTTCGGACAGGGGCCGGCCTACGAGCAGTACTTC.

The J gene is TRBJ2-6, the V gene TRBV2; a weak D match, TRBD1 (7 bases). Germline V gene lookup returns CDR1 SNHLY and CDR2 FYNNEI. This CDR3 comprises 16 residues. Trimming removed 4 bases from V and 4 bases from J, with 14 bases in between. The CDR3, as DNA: TGTGCCAGCAGTGGCGGGACAGTATCCGGGGCCAACGTCCTGACTTTC. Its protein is CASSGGTVSGANVLTF.

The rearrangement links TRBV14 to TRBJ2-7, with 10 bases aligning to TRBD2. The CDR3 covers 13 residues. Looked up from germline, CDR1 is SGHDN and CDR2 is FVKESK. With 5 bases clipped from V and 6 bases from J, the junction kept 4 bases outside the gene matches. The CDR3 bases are TGTGCCAGCAGCTTACTAGCGGGAAGCGAGCAGTACTTC. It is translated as CASSLLAGSEQYF.

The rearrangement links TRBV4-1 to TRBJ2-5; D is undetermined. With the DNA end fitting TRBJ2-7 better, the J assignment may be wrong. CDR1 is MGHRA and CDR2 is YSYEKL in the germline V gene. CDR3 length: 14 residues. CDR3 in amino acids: CASSQDDRNYEQYF. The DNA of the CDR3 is TGCGCCAGCAGCCAAGACGACCGAAACTACGAGCAGTACTTC.

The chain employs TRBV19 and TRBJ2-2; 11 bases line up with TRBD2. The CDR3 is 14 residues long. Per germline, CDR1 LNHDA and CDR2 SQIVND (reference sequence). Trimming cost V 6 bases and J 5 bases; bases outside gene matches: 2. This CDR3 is CASRRTSGTGELFF. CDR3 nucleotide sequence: TGTGCCAGTAGACGGACTAGCGGGACCGGGGAGCTGTTTTTT.

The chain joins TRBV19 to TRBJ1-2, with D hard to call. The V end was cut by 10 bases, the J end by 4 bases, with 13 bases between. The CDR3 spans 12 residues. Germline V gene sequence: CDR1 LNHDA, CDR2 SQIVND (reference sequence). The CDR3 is CATHNSPYGYTF. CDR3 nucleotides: TGTGCCACTCACAACAGCCCCTATGGCTACACCTTC.

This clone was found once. This CDR3 reads CASSLSRLALDNEQFF. The DNA for the CDR3 is TGTGCCAGCAGCTTAAGTCGGCTAGCCTTAGACAATGAGCAGTTCTTC. The chain couples TRBV13 to TRBJ2-1; D is possibly TRBD2 (5 bases). This CDR3 has 16 residues. The V gene's germline CDR1 is PRHDT and CDR2 FYEKMQ (reference sequence). The ends were cut back, 2 bases at V and 5 bases at J, with 16 bases in the middle.

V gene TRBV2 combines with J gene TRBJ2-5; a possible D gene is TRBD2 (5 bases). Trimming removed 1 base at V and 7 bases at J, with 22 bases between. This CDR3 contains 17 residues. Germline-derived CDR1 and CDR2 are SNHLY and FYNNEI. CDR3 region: CASSEGGGGSGGRTQYF. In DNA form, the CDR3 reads TGTGCCAGCAGTGAAGGTGGCGGCGGGTCGGGTGGGAGGACCCAGTACTTC.

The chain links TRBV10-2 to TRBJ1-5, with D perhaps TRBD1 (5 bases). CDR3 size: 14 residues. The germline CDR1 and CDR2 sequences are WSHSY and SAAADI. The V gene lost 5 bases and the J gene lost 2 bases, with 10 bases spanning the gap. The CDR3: CASSRGIGNQPQHF. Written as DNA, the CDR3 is TGCGCCAGCAGTAGGGGCATAGGCAATCAGCCCCAGCATTTT.

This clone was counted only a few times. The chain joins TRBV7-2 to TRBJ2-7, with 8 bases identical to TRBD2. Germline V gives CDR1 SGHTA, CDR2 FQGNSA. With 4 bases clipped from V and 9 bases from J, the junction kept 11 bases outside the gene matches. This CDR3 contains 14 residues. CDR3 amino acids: CASSWGGTRMVQYF. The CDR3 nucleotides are TGTGCCAGCAGCTGGGGCGGGACTAGAATGGTGCAGTACTTC.

CDR3 residues: CASSFSLQGGPGNEQFF. CDR3 sequence (DNA): TGTGCCAGCAGCTTTTCCCTACAGGGTGGGCCGGGGAATGAGCAGTTCTTC. The V and J genes are TRBV11-3 and TRBJ2-1; D might be TRBD1 (6 bases). The CDR3 covers 17 residues. The V end was cut by 3 bases, the J end by 7 bases, with 22 bases between. Germline V gives CDR1 SGHNT, CDR2 YENEEA.

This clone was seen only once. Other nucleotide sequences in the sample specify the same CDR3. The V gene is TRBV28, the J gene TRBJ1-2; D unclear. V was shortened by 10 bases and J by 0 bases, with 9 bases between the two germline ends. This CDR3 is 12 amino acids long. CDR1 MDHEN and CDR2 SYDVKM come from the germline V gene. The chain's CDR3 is CAIRGSNYGYTF. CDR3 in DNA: TGTGCCATTCGGGGTTCTAACTATGGCTACACCTTC.

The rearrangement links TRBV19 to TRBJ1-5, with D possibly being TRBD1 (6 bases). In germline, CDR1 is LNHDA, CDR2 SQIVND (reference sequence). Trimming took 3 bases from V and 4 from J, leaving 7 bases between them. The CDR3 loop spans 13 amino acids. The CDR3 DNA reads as TGTGCCAGTAGTATGGACAGAAATCAGCCCCAGCATTTT. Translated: CASSMDRNQPQHF.

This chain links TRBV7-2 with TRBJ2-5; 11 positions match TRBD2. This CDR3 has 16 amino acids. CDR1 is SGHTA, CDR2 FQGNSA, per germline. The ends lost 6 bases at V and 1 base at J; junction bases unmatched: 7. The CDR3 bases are TGTGCCAGCAGTTGGGCCGGGACTAGCGGCCAAGAGACCCAGTACTTC. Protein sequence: CASSWAGTSGQETQYF.

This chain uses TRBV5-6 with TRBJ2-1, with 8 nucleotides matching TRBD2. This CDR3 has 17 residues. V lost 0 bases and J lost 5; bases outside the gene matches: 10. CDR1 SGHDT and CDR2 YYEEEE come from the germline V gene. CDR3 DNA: TGTGCCAGCAGCTTGGCCAGTAGACTAGCGAGCGACAATGAGCAGTTCTTC. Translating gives CASSLASRLASDNEQFF.